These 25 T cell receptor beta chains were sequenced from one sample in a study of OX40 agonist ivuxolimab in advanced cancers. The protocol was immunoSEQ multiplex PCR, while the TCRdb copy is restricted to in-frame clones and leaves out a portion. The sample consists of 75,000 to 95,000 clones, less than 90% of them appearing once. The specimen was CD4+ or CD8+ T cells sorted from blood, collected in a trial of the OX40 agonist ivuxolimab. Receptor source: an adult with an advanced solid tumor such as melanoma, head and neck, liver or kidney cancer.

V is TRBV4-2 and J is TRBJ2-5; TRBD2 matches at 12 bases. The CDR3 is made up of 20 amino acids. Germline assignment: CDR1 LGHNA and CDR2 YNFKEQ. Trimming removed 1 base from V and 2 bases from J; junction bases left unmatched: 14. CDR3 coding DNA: TGTGCCAGCAGCCAAGCAAATAGAGGGTCTAGCGGGGGGGCACAAGAGACCCAGTACTTC. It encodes CASSQANRGSSGGAQETQYF.

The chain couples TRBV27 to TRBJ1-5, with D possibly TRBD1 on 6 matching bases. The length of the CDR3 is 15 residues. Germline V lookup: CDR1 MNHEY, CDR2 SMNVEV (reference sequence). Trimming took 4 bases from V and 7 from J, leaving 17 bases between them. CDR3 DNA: TGTGCCAGCAGTTCAATTCCGGGACAAAGGCAGCCCCAGCATTTT. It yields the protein CASSSIPGQRQPQHF.

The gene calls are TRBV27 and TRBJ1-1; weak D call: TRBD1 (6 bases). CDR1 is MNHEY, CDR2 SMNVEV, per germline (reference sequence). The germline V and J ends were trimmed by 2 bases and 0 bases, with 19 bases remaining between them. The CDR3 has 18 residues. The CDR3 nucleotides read TGTGCCAGCAGTTTAAGGGTCGTGGGGGGCAGATTGAACACTGAAGCTTTCTTT. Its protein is CASSLRVVGGRLNTEAFF.

In DNA, the CDR3 is TGTGCCAGCAGCCGTACGGGGACTAGCCCCTACGAGCAGTACTTC. Amino acids: CASSRTGTSPYEQYF. V gene TRBV27 combines with J gene TRBJ2-7; 9 bases are shared with TRBD2. The trim removed 6 bases at V and 2 bases at J, leaving 8 bases unmatched. Germline CDR1 MNHEY, CDR2 SMNVEV (reference sequence). The length of the CDR3 is 15 residues.

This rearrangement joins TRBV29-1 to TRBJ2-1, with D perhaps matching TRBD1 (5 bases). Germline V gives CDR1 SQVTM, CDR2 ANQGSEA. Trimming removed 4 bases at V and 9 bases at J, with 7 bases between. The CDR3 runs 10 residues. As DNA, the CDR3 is TGCAGCGTTGGTGACAGTGAGCAGTTCTTC. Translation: CSVGDSEQFF.

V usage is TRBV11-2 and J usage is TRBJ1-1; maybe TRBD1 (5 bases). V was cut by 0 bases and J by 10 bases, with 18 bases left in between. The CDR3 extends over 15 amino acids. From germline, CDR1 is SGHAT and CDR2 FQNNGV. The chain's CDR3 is CASSLDTGAVTAAFF. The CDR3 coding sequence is TGTGCCAGCAGCTTAGATACCGGGGCGGTAACGGCAGCTTTCTTT.

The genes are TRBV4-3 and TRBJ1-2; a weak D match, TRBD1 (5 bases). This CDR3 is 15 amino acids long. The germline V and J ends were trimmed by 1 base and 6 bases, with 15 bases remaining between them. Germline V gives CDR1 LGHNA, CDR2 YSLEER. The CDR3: CASSQAVAGDHGYTF. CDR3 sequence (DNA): TGCGCCAGCAGCCAAGCTGTGGCCGGGGACCATGGCTACACCTTC.

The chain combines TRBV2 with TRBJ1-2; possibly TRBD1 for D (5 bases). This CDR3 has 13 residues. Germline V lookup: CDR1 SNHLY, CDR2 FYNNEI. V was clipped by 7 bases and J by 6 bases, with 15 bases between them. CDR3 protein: CASIIRGRDGYTF. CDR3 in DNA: TGTGCCAGCATTATCCGGGGGAGAGATGGCTACACCTTC.

CDR3 nucleotide sequence: TGTGCCTGGAGTATCTATAATTCACCCCTCCACTTT. It codes for CAWSIYNSPLHF. V gene TRBV30 combines with J gene TRBJ1-6; D is unresolved. Germline assignment: CDR1 GTSNPN and CDR2 SVGIG (reference sequence). The length of the CDR3 is 12 residues. Between the trimmed V and J ends, which lost 2 bases and 3 bases, there was a span of 2 bases.

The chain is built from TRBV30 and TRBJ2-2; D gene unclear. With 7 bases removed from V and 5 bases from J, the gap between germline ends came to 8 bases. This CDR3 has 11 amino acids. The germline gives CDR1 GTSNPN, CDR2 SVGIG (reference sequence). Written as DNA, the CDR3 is TGTGCCTCCCGGTTAACCGGGGAGCTGTTTTTT. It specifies CASRLTGELFF.

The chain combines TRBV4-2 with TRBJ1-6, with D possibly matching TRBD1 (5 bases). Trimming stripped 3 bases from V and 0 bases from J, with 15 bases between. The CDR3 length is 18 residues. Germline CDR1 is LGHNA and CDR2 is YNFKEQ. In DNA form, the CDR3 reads TGTGCCAGCAGCCAGGAGGGAGGGGCTAGCTCCTATAATTCACCCCTCCACTTT. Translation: CASSQEGGASSYNSPLHF.

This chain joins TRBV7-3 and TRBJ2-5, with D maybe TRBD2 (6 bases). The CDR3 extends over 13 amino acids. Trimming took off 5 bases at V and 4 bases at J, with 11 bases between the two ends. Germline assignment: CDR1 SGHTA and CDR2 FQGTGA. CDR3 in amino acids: CASSPRGAETQYF. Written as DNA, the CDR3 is TGTGCCAGCAGCCCCCGCGGGGCAGAGACCCAGTACTTC. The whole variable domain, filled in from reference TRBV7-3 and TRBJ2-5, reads GAGVSQTPSNKVTEKGKYVELRCDPISGHTALYWYRQSLGQGPEFLIYFQGTGAADDSGLPNDRFFAVRPEGSVSTLKIQRTERGDSAVYLCASSPRGAETQYFGPGTRLLVL.

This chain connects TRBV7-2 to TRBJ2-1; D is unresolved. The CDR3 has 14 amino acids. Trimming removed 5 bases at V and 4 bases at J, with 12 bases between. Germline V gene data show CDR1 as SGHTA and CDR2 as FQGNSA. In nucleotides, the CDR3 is TGTGCCAGCAGCCAAACGCCCCCTTACAATGAGCAGTTCTTC. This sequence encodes CASSQTPPYNEQFF.

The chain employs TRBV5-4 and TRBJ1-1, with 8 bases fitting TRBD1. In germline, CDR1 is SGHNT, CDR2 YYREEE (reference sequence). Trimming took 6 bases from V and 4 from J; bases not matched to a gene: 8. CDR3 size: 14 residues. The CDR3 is CASTHGQGTTEAFF. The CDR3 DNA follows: TGTGCCAGCACCCACGGACAGGGAACCACTGAAGCTTTCTTT.

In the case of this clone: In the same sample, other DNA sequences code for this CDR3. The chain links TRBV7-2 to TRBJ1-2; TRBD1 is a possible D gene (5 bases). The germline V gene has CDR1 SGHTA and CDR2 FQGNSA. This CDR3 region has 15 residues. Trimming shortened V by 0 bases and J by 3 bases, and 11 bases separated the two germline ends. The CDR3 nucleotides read TGTGCCAGCAGCTTAGCAGGCAGGGTAGACTATGGCTACACCTTC. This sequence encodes CASSLAGRVDYGYTF.

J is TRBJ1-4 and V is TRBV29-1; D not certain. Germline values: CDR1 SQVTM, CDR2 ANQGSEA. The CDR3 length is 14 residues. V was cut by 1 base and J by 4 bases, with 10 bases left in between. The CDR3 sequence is CSVEGVDHNEKLFF. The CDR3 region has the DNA TGCAGCGTTGAAGGGGTCGACCATAATGAAAAACTGTTTTTT.

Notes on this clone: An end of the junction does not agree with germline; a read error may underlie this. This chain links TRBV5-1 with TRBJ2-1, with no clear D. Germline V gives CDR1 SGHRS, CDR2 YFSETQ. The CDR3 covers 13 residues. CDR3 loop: CASSPDGYDEQFF. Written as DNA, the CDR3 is TGCGCCAGCAGCCCCGATGGCTACGATGAGCAGTTCTTC.

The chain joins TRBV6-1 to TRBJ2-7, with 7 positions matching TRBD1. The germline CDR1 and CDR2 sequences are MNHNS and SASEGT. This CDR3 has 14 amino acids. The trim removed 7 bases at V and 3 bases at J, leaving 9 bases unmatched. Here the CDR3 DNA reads TGTGCCAGCACCACCGGGACAGTCAACTACGAGCAGTACTTC. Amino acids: CASTTGTVNYEQYF.

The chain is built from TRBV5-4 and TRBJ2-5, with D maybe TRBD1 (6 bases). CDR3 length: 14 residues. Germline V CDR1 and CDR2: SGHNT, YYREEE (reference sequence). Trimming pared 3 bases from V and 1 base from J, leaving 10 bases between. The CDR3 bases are TGTGCCAGCAGCTCAGCAGGGGTCCAAGAGACCCAGTACTTC. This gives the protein CASSSAGVQETQYF.

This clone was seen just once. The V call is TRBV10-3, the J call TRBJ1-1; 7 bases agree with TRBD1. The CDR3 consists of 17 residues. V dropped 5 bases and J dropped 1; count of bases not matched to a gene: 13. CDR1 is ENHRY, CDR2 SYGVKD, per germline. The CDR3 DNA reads TGTGCCATCAGTACTGATACACAGGGGAGAGGGAACACTGAAGCTTTCTTT. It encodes CAISTDTQGRGNTEAFF.

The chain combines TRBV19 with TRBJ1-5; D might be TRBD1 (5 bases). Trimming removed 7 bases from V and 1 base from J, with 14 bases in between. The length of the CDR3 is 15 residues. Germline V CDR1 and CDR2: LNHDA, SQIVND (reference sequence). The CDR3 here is CASNYQGASNQPQHF. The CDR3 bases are TGTGCCAGTAATTATCAGGGCGCAAGCAATCAGCCCCAGCATTTT.

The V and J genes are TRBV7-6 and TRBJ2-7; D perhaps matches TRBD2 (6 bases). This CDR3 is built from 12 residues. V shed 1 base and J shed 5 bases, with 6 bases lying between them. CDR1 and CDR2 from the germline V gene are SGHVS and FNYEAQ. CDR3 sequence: CASSLGGDEQYF. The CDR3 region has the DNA TGTGCCAGCAGCTTAGGGGGGGACGAGCAGTACTTC.

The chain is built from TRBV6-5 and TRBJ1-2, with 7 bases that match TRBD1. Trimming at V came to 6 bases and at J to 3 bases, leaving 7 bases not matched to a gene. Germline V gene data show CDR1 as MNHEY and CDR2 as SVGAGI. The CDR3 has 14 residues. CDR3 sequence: CASRPLTGDYGYTF. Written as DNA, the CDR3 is TGTGCCAGCAGACCCCTTACAGGGGACTATGGCTACACCTTC.

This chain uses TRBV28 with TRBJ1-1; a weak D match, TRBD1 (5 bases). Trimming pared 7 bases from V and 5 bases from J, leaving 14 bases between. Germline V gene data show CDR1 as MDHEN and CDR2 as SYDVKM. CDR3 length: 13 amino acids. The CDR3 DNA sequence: TGTGCCAGCACCATGGGGGGAGGAACTGAAGCTTTCTTT. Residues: CASTMGGGTEAFF.

The CDR3 protein is CASTHSGRADWEQFF. CDR3 nucleotide sequence: TGTGCCAGCACCCATAGCGGGAGGGCCGATTGGGAGCAGTTCTTC. The rearrangement links TRBV5-4 to TRBJ2-1; 11 nucleotides agree with TRBD2. The germline V gene encodes CDR1 SGHNT and CDR2 YYREEE (reference sequence). CDR3 length: 15 amino acids. The trim removed 6 bases at V and 10 bases at J, leaving 12 bases unmatched.